Described below is a single TCR beta chain sequence and its context. The antigen is not known. The PCR contained 60 Vbeta and 13 Jbeta primers. Original processing methods: Roughly 10 million shared chains were among the roughly 78 million unique TCR beta chains that a later analysis counted. Sequenced by immunoSEQ multiplex PCR; TCRdb stores in-frame clones only, minus some. V and J calls and clone size are given by that table; D and trimming were obtained from the DNA. The sample holds about 160,000 clones; roughly 81% are singletons and the top ten take around 14%. These data come from a study of cytomegalovirus exposure and HLA in healthy donors. Study findings and constraints: As was reported, the classifier diagnosed cytomegalovirus status with high specificity and sensitivity. The Asian-associated ancestry cluster reportedly had fewer N-insertions than the 666-donor mean in a later analysis. Excluded were some V segments that proved indistinguishable, including TRBV6-2 and TRBV6-3.

V was clipped by 10 bases and J by 6 bases; unmatched bases: 10. Germline lookup yields CDR1 SNHLY and CDR2 FYNNEI. This CDR3 spans 14 amino acids. This chain links TRBV2 with TRBJ2-2; 8 nucleotides match TRBD1. This clonotype was sampled from a woman aged 45 to 65 in good health and CMV-seronegative. The sample consisted of PBMCs. CDR3 in amino acids: CATSLGTGPGELFF. The CDR3 DNA follows: TGTGCCACCTCATTGGGGACAGGACCCGGGGAGCTGTTTTTT.